Listed below are T cell receptor beta chains from one sample, sequenced in a study of T cells after yellow fever vaccination. MiXCR, run by TCRdb on the 5' RACE reads, gives a single entry per CDR3 protein. The data hold hundreds of thousands of distinct CDR3 sequences, with 15% to 20% observed a single time. This specimen was PBMCs, taken 15 days after the yellow fever booster vaccination. Every receptor here comes from a young man who received the YFV17D yellow fever vaccine. CDR3s include the opening cysteine and the closing phenylalanine or tryptophan. D genes are given only for firm matches. Size values are once, few and many counts, or a class for expanded clones, and some rows have none.

v_gene	abundance	j_gene	d_gene	CDR3aa	CDR3nt
TRBV5-6	.	TRBJ2-4	TRBD2	CASSYRGVEGVSKNIQYF	TGTGCCAGCAGCTATCGGGGGGTAGAAGGAGTTTCAAAAAACATTCAGTACTTC
TRBV6-1	.	TRBJ2-7	.	CASSEVGRLTAYEQYF	TGTGCCAGCAGTGAAGTGGGCAGGTTGACTGCCTACGAGCAGTACTTC
TRBV6-2/TRBV6-3	many	TRBJ2-7	TRBD2	CASSATPGLPRDYEQYF	TGTGCCAGCAGTGCTACTCCGGGACTACCCCGAGACTACGAGCAGTACTTC
TRBV7-2	.	TRBJ2-5	.	CASSLVAQAYQETQYF	TGTGCCAGCAGCTTAGTTGCGCAAGCCTACCAAGAGACCCAGTACTTC
TRBV20-1	few	TRBJ2-7	TRBD1	CSAELRQGAFSYEQYF	TGCAGTGCTGAGCTAAGACAGGGGGCTTTCTCCTACGAGCAGTACTTC
TRBV12-3/TRBV12-4	.	TRBJ1-1	.	CASSFQGSMNTEAFF	TGTGCCAGCAGTTTCCAAGGGTCCATGAACACTGAAGCTTTCTTT
TRBV12-3/TRBV12-4	few	TRBJ2-1	.	CASSLILPAEQFF	TGTGCCAGCAGTTTAATACTCCCAGCTGAGCAGTTCTTC
TRBV28	.	TRBJ1-5	TRBD1	CASSTPLTQGTSSNQPQHF	TGTGCCAGCAGCACACCTCTGACACAGGGGACATCGAGCAATCAGCCCCAGCATTTT
TRBV10-3	.	TRBJ1-6	TRBD1	CAIPVGDRGPFLDNSPLHF	TGTGCCATCCCCGTAGGAGACAGGGGGCCTTTTTTGGATAATTCACCCCTCCACTTT
TRBV7-2	.	TRBJ2-3	.	CASTDPTDTQYF	TGTGCCAGCACGGACCCCACAGATACGCAGTATTTT
TRBV7-2	many	TRBJ1-1	.	CASSLWTVLTEAFF	TGTGCCAGCAGCCTCTGGACGGTGCTCACTGAAGCTTTCTTT
TRBV20-1	.	TRBJ2-1	.	CSARDRGGLTPYNEQFF	TGCAGTGCTAGAGATCGTGGAGGACTTACACCCTACAATGAGCAGTTCTTC
TRBV7-6	.	TRBJ2-1	TRBD2	CASSLGREMYNEQFF	TGTGCCAGCAGCTTAGGGCGGGAGATGTACAATGAGCAGTTCTTC
TRBV5-1	.	TRBJ1-1	.	CASSFDGNTEAFF	TGCGCCAGCAGTTTCGACGGGAACACTGAAGCTTTCTTT
TRBV20-1	few	TRBJ2-5	.	CSARDQEGKETQYF	TGCAGTGCTAGAGATCAGGAGGGAAAGGAGACCCAGTACTTC
TRBV10-3	few	TRBJ2-4	.	CAVGGPPNPAKNIQYF	TGTGCCGTCGGGGGGCCCCCCAATCCAGCCAAAAACATTCAGTACTTC
TRBV6-6	.	TRBJ2-7	.	CASLTPVTYEQYF	TGTGCCAGCCTTACCCCAGTAACCTACGAGCAGTACTTC
TRBV20-1	.	TRBJ2-1	.	CSAKTSPDFPYNEQFF	TGCAGTGCTAAAACTAGCCCGGACTTCCCCTACAATGAGCAGTTCTTC
TRBV6-2/TRBV6-3	few	TRBJ1-5	.	CASTLVGGRATQPQHF	TGTGCCAGCACCCTCGTCGGAGGGCGCGCCACTCAGCCCCAGCATTTT
TRBV20-1	few	TRBJ2-5	.	CSAPRVETQYF	TGCAGTGCTCCGAGGGTGGAGACCCAGTACTTC
TRBV7-8	few	TRBJ2-4	.	CASTSLGRNQYF	TGTGCCAGCACCTCCTTAGGGCGAAATCAGTACTTC
TRBV4-2	.	TRBJ2-7	TRBD2	CASSRGLEVGMAEQYF	TGTGCCAGCTCCAGGGGACTAGAGGTTGGAATGGCCGAGCAGTACTTC
TRBV29-1	.	TRBJ2-7	TRBD2	CSGTTSGNEQYF	TGCAGCGGTACGACTAGCGGGAACGAGCAGTACTTC
TRBV14	.	TRBJ2-5	.	CASSRSGGAETQYF	TGTGCCAGCAGCCGGTCTGGGGGAGCAGAGACCCAGTACTTC
TRBV7-2	few	TRBJ2-5	.	CASSSRRSYETQYF	TGTGCCAGCAGCTCCCGCAGGTCGTACGAGACCCAGTACTTC
TRBV20-1	.	TRBJ2-1	.	CSAGFSSNEQFF	TGCAGTGCTGGCTTTTCTAGCAATGAGCAGTTCTTC
TRBV7-8	few	TRBJ2-2	.	CASSPSRATLSGELFF	TGTGCCAGCAGCCCCAGTCGGGCGACCCTCTCCGGGGAGCTGTTTTTT
TRBV29-1	.	TRBJ2-2	.	CSASTGTNTGELFF	TGCAGCGCCTCAACAGGAACAAACACCGGGGAGCTGTTTTTT
TRBV5-1	.	TRBJ2-5	TRBD1	CASSALDAGTEETQYF	TGCGCCAGCAGCGCTCTCGACGCCGGGACAGAAGAGACCCAGTACTTC
TRBV2	.	TRBJ2-1	.	CASNQASVTEQFF	TGTGCCAGCAACCAGGCTAGCGTTACTGAGCAGTTCTTC
TRBV5-4	once	TRBJ2-3	TRBD2	CASSSRLAGVADTQYF	TGTGCCAGCAGCTCGCGTCTAGCGGGAGTTGCGGATACGCAGTATTTT
TRBV7-9	.	TRBJ2-3	.	CASSPVGASTDTQYF	TGTGCCAGCAGCCCGGTGGGGGCTAGCACAGATACGCAGTATTTT
TRBV28	.	TRBJ2-1	.	CASSFRVLTYNEQFF	TGTGCCAGCAGTTTTAGGGTATTAACCTACAATGAGCAGTTCTTC
TRBV28	many	TRBJ2-7	.	CASTGRGVTYEQYF	TGTGCCAGTACTGGTAGAGGGGTTACCTACGAGCAGTACTTC
TRBV6-2/TRBV6-3	few	TRBJ2-1	TRBD1	CASSRQGWTYNEQFF	TGTGCCAGCAGTCGACAGGGCTGGACCTACAATGAGCAGTTCTTC
TRBV9	.	TRBJ2-7	.	CASSVGGPAYEQYF	TGTGCCAGCAGCGTAGGAGGACCAGCCTACGAGCAGTACTTC
TRBV7-9	few	TRBJ2-5	TRBD2	CASLAGTQETQYF	TGTGCCAGTCTAGCGGGAACTCAAGAGACCCAGTACTTC
TRBV7-2	few	TRBJ2-7	TRBD1	CASSFRDRRTYEQYF	TGTGCCAGCAGCTTCCGGGACAGGAGAACCTACGAGCAGTACTTC
TRBV15	.	TRBJ2-5	.	CATSRVLRETQYF	TGTGCCACCAGCAGAGTCCTACGAGAGACCCAGTACTTC
TRBV27	few	TRBJ1-5	.	CASSPRVGNQPQHF	TGTGCCAGCAGTCCCCGGGTAGGGAATCAGCCCCAGCATTTT
TRBV12-3/TRBV12-4	few	TRBJ2-7	TRBD2	CASSTRTSETNPYEQYF	TGTGCCAGCAGTACCCGGACTAGCGAAACAAATCCCTACGAGCAGTACTTC
TRBV25-1	.	TRBJ2-7	TRBD1	CASSSADRALSYEQYF	TGTGCCAGCAGTTCGGCGGACAGGGCCCTCTCCTACGAGCAGTACTTC
TRBV7-2	.	TRBJ1-6	.	CASSFDLSNSPLHF	TGTGCCAGCAGCTTCGACCTTAGTAATTCACCCCTCCACTTT
TRBV7-8	.	TRBJ2-1	.	CASSKASSGPRLNEQFF	TGTGCCAGCAGCAAAGCCTCCTCCGGGCCGAGGTTGAATGAGCAGTTCTTC